This T cell receptor beta chain is from a study of control samples from healthy donors and cancer patients (dated by TCRdb to about 2020). Including the terminal cysteine and phenylalanine, the CDR3 comprises 12 residues. Just CDR3 DNA is preserved here, 36 bases in frame from base 1. CDR1 and CDR2 are drawn from the germline V gene: MNHEY, SVGEGT. Trimming costs V 2 bases and J 6 bases, and their ends lie 8 bases apart. Worth noting for this clone: The antigen this receptor binds is unknown. The input lacks base qualities; no much larger clone sits a single base away.

Library creation used the immunoSEQ multiplex PCR assay. TCRdb obtained this table from immuneACCESS and retained in-frame rearrangements with V and J assigned. These tables miss some clones; where compared with another copy, unresolved V genes account for less than half of the shortfall, and the remainder is unexplained. For this sample the table gives roughly 180,000 clones, of which 90% to 95% were detected only once. Clones ranked in the top ten supply roughly 4.3% of the sample. The TCR was taken from an older woman in good health. This receptor chain uses TRBV6-2 or TRBV6-3 and TRBJ2-7, with the D gene not clear enough to name. Sequenced material: blood. The sequence in DNA is TGTGCCAGCAGTTACCAATTTCGCGAGCAGTACTTC. Its protein product is CASSYQFREQYF.